This entry is about one TCR beta chain. The assay was immunoSEQ multiplex PCR, and TCRdb's table has in-frame clones only and misses some. The sample contains some 77,000 clones, roughly 86% of which appear only once. This sample is drawn from a study of radiotherapy plus CTLA-4 blockade in lung cancer. The sequence derives from a human donor with non-small cell lung cancer who had a partial response to radiotherapy plus ipilimumab. This specimen consisted of peripheral blood, obtained from a patient treated with radiotherapy plus ipilimumab.

The CDR3 region is CASRGRSENTEAFF. The CDR3 region has the DNA TGTGCCAGCAGGGGGAGGAGCGAGAACACTGAAGCTTTCTTT. The chain couples TRBV6-1 to TRBJ1-1; D is ambiguous. The V end lost 6 bases, the J end lost 1 base, and 12 bases lay between the germline ends. This CDR3 spans 14 amino acids. CDR1 is MNHNS, CDR2 SASEGT, per germline.